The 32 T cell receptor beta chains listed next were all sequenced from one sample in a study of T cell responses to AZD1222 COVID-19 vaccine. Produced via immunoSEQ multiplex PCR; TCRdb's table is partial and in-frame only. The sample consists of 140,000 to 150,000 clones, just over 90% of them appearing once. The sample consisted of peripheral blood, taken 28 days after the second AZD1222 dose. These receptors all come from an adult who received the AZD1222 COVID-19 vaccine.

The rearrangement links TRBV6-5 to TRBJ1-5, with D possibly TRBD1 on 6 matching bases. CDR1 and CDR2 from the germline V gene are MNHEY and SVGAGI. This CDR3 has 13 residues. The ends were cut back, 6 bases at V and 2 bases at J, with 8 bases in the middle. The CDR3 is CASSRTGNQPQHF. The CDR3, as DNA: TGTGCCAGCAGCCGGACAGGCAATCAGCCCCAGCATTTT.

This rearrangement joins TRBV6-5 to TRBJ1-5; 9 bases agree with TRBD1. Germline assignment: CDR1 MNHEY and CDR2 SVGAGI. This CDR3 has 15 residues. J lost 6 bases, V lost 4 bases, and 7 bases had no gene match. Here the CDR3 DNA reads TGTGCCAGCAGTTCCGGGACAGGGTTCTCTCAGCCCCAGCATTTT. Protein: CASSSGTGFSQPQHF.

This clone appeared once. The CDR3 is CASSPVLAGAGGEQFF. The CDR3 DNA is TGTGCCAGCAGCCCCGTACTAGCGGGGGCCGGAGGTGAGCAGTTCTTC. The rearrangement links TRBV14 to TRBJ2-1, with 11 bases aligning to TRBD2. In germline, CDR1 is SGHDN, CDR2 FVKESK. The CDR3 has 16 residues. Trimming at V came to 4 bases and at J to 9 bases, leaving 11 bases not matched to a gene.

As DNA, the CDR3 is TGTGCCAGTAGTATACCCTCCAGCTCCTATAATTCACCCCTCCACTTT. Translated: CASSIPSSSYNSPLHF. The chain links TRBV19 to TRBJ1-6, with no clear D. Germline lookup yields CDR1 LNHDA and CDR2 SQIVND (reference sequence). The CDR3 length is 16 residues. With 2 bases removed from V and 0 bases from J, the gap between germline ends came to 8 bases. Together with reference TRBV19 and TRBJ1-6, the CDR3 gives the full variable domain: DGGITQSPKYLFRKEGQNVTLSCEQNLNHDAMYWYRQDPGQGLRLIYYSQIVNDFQKGDIAEGYSVSREKKESFPLTVTSAQKNPTAFYLCASSIPSSSYNSPLHFGNGTRLTVT.

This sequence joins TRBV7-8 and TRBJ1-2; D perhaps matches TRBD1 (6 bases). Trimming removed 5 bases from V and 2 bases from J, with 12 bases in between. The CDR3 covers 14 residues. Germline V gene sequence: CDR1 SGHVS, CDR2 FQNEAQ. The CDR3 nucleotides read TGTGCCAGCAGCCGAGGGGGAGGGAACTATGGCTACACCTTC. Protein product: CASSRGGGNYGYTF.

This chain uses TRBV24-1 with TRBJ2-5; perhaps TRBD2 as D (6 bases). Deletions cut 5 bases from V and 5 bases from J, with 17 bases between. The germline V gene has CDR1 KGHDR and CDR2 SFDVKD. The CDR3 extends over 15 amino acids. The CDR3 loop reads CATSGIGGSWETQYF. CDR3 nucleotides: TGTGCCACCAGTGGGATCGGGGGAAGCTGGGAGACCCAGTACTTC.

The CDR3 reads CASSVGRTGEQYF. The CDR3 coding sequence is TGTGCCAGCAGCGTAGGTCGGACCGGGGAGCAGTACTTC. The rearrangement links TRBV9 to TRBJ2-7; D unclear. CDR1 SGDLS and CDR2 YYNGEE come from the germline V gene. CDR3 size: 13 residues. V was pared by 0 bases and J by 7 bases, with 11 bases between.

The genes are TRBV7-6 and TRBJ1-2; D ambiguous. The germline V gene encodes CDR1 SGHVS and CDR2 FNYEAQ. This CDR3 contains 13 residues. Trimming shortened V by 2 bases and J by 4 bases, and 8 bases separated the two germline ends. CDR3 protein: CASSLSGRYGYTF. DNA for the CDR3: TGTGCCAGCAGCTTAAGTGGCCGCTATGGCTACACCTTC.

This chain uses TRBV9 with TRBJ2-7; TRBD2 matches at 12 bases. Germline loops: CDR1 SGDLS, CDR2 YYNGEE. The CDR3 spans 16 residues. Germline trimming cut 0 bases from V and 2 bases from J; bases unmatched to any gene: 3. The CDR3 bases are TGTGCCAGCAGCGTAGGGACTAGCGGGATCCCCTACGAGCAGTACTTC. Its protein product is CASSVGTSGIPYEQYF.

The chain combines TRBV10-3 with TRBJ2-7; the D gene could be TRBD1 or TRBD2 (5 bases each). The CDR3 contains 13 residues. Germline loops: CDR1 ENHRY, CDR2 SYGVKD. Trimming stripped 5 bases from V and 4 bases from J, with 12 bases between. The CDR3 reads CAISIGTGYEQYF. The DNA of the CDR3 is TGTGCCATCAGTATTGGGACCGGATACGAGCAGTACTTC.

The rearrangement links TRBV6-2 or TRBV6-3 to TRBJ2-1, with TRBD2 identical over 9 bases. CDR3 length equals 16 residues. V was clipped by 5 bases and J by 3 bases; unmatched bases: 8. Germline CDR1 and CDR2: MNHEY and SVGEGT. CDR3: CASSTLSGGHYNEQFF. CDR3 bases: TGTGCCAGCAGTACCCTCAGCGGGGGGCACTACAATGAGCAGTTCTTC.

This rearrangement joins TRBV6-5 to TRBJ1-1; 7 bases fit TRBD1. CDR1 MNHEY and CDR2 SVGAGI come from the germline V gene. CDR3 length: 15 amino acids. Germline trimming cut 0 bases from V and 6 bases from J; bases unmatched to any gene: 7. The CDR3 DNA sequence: TGTGCCAGCAGTTACTCGAGACAGGGTACCGCTGAAGCTTTCTTT. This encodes CASSYSRQGTAEAFF.

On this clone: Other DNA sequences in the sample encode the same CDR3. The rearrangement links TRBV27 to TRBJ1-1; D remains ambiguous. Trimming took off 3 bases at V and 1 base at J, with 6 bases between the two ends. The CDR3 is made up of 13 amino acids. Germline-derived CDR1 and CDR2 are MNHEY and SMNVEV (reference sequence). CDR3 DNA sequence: TGTGCCAGCAGTTTGTCCAGGAACACTGAAGCTTTCTTT. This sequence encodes CASSLSRNTEAFF.

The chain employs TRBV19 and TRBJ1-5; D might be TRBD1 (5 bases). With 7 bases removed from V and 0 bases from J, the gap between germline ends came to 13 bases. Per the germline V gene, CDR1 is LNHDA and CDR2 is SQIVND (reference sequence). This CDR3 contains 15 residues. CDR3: CASIEGSYSNQPQHF. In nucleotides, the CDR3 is TGTGCCAGTATTGAGGGGAGTTATAGCAATCAGCCCCAGCATTTT.

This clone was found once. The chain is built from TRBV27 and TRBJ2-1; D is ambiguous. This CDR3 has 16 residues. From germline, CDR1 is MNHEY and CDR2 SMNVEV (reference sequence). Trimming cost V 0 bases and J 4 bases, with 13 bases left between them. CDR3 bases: TGTGCCAGCAGTTTATCGAGAGAGAGCACATACAATGAGCAGTTCTTC. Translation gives CASSLSRESTYNEQFF.

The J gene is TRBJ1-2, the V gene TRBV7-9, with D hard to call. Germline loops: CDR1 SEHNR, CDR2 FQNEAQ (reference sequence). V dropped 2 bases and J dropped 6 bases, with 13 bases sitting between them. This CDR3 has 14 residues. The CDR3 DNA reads TGTGCCAGCAGCTTAAGTCAGATTAGCAATGGCTACACCTTC. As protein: CASSLSQISNGYTF. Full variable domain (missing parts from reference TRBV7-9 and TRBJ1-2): DTGVSQNPRHKITKRGQNVTFRCDPISEHNRLYWYRQTLGQGPEFLTYFQNEAQLEKSRLLSDRFSAERPKGSFSTLEIQRTEQGDSAMYLCASSLSQISNGYTFGSGTRLTVV.

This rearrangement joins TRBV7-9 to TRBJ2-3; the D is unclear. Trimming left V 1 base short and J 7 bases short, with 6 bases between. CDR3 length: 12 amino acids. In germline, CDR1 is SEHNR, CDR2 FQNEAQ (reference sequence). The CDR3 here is CASSLDRNTQYF. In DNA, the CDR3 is TGTGCCAGCAGCTTAGACCGGAATACGCAGTATTTT.

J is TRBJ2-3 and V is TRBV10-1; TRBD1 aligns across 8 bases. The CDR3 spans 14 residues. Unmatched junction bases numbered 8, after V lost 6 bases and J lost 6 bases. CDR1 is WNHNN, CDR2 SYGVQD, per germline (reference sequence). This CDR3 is CASRGQGFMDTQYF. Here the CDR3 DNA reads TGCGCCAGCAGAGGACAGGGTTTCATGGATACGCAGTATTTT.

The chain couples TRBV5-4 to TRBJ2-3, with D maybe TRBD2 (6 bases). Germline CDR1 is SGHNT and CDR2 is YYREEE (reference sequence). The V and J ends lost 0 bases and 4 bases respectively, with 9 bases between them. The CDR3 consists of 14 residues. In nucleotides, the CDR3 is TGTGCCAGCAGCTTGGCCGGGGGTTCAGATACGCAGTATTTT. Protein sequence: CASSLAGGSDTQYF.

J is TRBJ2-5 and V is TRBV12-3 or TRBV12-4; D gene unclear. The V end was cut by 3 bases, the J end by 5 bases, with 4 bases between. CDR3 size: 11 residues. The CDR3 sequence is CASSFSETQYF. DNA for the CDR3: TGTGCCAGCAGTTTTTCGGAGACCCAGTACTTC.

CDR3 region: CASSPTRWETQYF. The CDR3 bases are TGTGCCAGCAGCCCCACCCGGTGGGAGACCCAGTACTTC. The V and J genes are TRBV7-2 and TRBJ2-5, with D unclear. Germline V gene data show CDR1 as SGHTA and CDR2 as FQGNSA. CDR3 size: 13 residues. The V gene lost 5 bases and the J gene lost 5 bases, with 12 bases spanning the gap.

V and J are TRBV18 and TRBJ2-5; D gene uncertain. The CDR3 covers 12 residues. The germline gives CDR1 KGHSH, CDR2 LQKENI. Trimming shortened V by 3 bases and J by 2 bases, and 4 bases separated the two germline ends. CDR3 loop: CASSPSQETQYF. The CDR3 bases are TGTGCCAGCTCACCCTCTCAAGAGACCCAGTACTTC. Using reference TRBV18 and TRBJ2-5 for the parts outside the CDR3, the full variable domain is NAGVMQNPRHLVRRRGQEARLRCSPMKGHSHVYWYRQLPEEGLKFMVYLQKENIIDESGMPKERFSAEFPKEGPSILRIQQVVRGDSAAYFCASSPSQETQYFGPGTRLLVL.

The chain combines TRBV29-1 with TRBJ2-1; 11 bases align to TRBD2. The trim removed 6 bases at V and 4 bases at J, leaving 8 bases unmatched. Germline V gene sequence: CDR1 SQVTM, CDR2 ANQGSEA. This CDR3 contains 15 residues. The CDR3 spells CSVVGLAGPYNEQFF. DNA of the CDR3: TGCAGCGTGGTTGGACTAGCGGGTCCTTACAATGAGCAGTTCTTC.

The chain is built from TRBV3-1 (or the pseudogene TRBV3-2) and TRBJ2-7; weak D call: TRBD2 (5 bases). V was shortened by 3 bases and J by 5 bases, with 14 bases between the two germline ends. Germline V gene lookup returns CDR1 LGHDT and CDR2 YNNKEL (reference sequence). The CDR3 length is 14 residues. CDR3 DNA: TGTGCCAGCAGCCACCACGGCTACGGGAACGAGCAGTACTTC. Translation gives CASSHHGYGNEQYF.

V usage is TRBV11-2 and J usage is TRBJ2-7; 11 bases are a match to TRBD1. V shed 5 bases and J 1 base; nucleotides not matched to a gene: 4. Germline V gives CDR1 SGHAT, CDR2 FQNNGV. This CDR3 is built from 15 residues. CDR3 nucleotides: TGTGCCAGCAGCAAGCGGGACAGGGGGTCCTACGAGCAGTACTTC. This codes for CASSKRDRGSYEQYF.

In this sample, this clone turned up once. The CDR3: CASSLGGSVTEAFF. CDR3 DNA: TGCGCCAGCAGCTTGGGGGGAAGTGTCACTGAAGCTTTCTTT. This chain joins TRBV5-1 and TRBJ1-1; the D is unclear. The CDR3 extends over 14 amino acids. CDR1 and CDR2 from the germline V gene are SGHRS and YFSETQ. V lost 0 bases, J lost 4 bases, and 10 bases lay in between. The complete variable domain, with remaining parts taken from reference TRBV5-1 and TRBJ1-1, reads KAGVTQTPRYLIKTRGQQVTLSCSPISGHRSVSWYQQTPGQGLQFLFEYFSETQRNKGNFPGRFSGRQFSNSRSEMNVSTLELGDSALYLCASSLGGSVTEAFFGQGTRLTVV.

Written as DNA, the CDR3 is TGTGCCAGCAGTGACTCGACAGGGGCACACACAGATACGCAGTATTTT. Its translation is CASSDSTGAHTDTQYF. This chain uses TRBV6-4 with TRBJ2-3; TRBD1 matches at 8 bases. Germline loops: CDR1 MRHNA, CDR2 SNTAGT. This CDR3 region has 16 residues. With V trimmed by 0 bases and J by 2 bases, 4 bases remained unmatched.

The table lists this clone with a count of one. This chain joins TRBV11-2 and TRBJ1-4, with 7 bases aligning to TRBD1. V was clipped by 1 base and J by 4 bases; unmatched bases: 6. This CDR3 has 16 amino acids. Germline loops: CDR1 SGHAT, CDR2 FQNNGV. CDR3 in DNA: TGTGCCAGCAGCTTAGTGCCACAGGGGAGTAATGAAAAACTGTTTTTT. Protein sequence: CASSLVPQGSNEKLFF. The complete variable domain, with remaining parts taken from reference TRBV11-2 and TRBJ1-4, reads EAGVAQSPRYKIIEKRQSVAFWCNPISGHATLYWYQQILGQGPKLLIQFQNNGVVDDSQLPKDRFSAERLKGVDSTLKIQPAKLEDSAVYLCASSLVPQGSNEKLFFGSGTQLSVL.

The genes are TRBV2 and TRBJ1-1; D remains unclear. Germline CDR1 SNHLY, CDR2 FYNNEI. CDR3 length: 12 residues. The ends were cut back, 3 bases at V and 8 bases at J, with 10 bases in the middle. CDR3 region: CASSDSWPEAFF. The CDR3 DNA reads TGTGCCAGCAGTGATAGTTGGCCCGAAGCTTTCTTT.

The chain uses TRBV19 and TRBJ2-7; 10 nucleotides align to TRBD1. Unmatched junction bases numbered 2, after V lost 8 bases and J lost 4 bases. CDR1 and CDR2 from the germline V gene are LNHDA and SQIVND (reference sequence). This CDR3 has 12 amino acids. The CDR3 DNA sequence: TGTGCCAGTGGGACAGGGGCGTACGAGCAGTACTTC. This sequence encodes CASGTGAYEQYF.

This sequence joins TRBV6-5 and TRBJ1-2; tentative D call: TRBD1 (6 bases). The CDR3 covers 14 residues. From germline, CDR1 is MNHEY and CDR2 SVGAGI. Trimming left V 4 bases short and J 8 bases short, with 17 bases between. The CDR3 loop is CASSSSTGYLGYTF. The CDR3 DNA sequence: TGTGCCAGCAGTTCATCGACAGGCTACCTGGGCTACACCTTC.

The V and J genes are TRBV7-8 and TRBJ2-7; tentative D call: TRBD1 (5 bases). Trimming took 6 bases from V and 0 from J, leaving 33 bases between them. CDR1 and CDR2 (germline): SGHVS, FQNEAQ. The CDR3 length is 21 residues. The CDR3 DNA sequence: TGTGCCAGCAGAAATAACTGGGGCCGAGATGGGGCAGGAATTACCTCCTACGAGCAGTACTTC. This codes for CASRNNWGRDGAGITSYEQYF.